In this sample, the clone carrying this T cell receptor (beta chain) turned up many times. The data were taken from a study of CD8+ T cells in alopecia areata. Sequencing templates came from extracted RNA that was reverse transcribed into cDNA. Measured with immunoSEQ multiplex PCR; TCRdb has only the in-frame clones, and not every one. In the table there are approximately 150,000 clones, around 57% of which are singletons. V was pared by 3 bases and J by 3 bases, with 5 bases between. The CDR3 length is 13 residues. Germline CDR1 and CDR2: MRHNA and SNTAGT. Sequenced input: CD4+ T cells sorted from blood. The chain couples TRBV6-4 to TRBJ2-2; tentatively, D is TRBD2 (5 bases). The sequence came from a human donor in good health. CDR3 sequence: CASSERDTGELFF. The CDR3 nucleotides read TGTGCCAGCAGTGAGCGGGACACCGGGGAGCTGTTTTTT.